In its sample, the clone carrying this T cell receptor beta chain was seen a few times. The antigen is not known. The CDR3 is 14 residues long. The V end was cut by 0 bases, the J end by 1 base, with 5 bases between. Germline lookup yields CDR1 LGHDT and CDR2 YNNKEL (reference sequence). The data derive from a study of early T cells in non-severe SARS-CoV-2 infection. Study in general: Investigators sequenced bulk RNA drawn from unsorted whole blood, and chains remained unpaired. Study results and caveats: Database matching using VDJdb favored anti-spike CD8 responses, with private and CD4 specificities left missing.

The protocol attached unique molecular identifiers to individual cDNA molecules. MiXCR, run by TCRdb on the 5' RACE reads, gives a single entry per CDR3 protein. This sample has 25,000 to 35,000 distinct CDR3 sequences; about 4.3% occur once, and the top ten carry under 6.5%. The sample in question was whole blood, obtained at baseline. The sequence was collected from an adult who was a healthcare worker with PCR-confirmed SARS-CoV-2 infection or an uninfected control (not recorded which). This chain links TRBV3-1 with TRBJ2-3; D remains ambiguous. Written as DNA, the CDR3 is TGTGCCAGCAGCCAAGAAGCCGGCACAGATACGCAGTATTTT. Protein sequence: CASSQEAGTDTQYF.